This TCR beta chain was identified during a study of graft-versus-host responses after intestinal transplantation. This clone has only one observation. What it binds is unknown. Processed graft tissue released its intraepithelial and lamina propria lymphocytes. TCRdb's table, derived via immunoSEQ multiplex PCR, lists solely in-frame clones and lacks some. Of almost 15,000 clones in the sample, roughly 69% were seen once. Findings of the study overall: Some GvH clones were seen earlier in gut or blood, suggesting intestinal origin.

The V gene's germline CDR1 is MGHRA and CDR2 YSYEKL. Between the trimmed V and J ends, which lost 0 bases and 1 base, there was a span of 13 bases. The CDR3 sequence is 17 residues long. The chain carries TRBV4-1 and TRBJ2-1; D might be TRBD2 (6 bases). The receptor comes from a human patient who received an intestinal transplant, so some T cells may come from the graft donor. Sequencing used ileum tissue, obtained 650 to 700 days after intestinal transplantation. The DNA of the CDR3 is TGCGCCAGCAGCCAAGACGGGAGTAGCGTGTCCTACAATGAGCAGTTCTTC. Amino acids: CASSQDGSSVSYNEQFF.